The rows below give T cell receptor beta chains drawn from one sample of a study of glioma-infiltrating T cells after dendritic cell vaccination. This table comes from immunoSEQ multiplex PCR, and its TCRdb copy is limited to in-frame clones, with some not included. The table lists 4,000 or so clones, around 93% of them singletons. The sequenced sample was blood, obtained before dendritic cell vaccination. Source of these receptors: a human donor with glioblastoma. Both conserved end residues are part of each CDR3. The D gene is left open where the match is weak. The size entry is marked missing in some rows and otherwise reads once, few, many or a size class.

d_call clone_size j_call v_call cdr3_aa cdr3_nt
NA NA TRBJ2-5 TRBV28 CASSTPGYPTKETQYF TGTGCCAGCAGTACCCCCGGGTACCCAACCAAAGAGACCCAGTACTTC
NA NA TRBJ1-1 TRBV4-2 CASRHSGTEAFF TGTGCCAGCAGACACAGTGGGACTGAAGCTTTCTTT
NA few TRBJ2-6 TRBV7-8 CASSPTGQRVGANVLTF TGTGCCAGCAGCCCCACGGGACAAAGGGTGGGGGCCAACGTCCTGACTTTC
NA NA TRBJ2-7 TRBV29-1 CSVEVQDYEQYF TGCAGCGTTGAAGTACAGGATTACGAGCAGTACTTC
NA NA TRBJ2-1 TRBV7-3 CASSLGVALYDEQFF TGTGCCAGCAGCCTGGGAGTAGCCCTCTACGACGAGCAGTTCTTC
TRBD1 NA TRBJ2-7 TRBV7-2 CASSLSWGDRAEF TGTGCCAGCAGCCTAAGCTGGGGGGACAGGGCGGAATTC
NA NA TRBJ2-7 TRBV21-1 CASTGGGTGGCEQYF TGTGCCAGCACCGGCGGTGGGACAGGGGGATGTGAGCAGTACTTC
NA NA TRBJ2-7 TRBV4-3 CASSQALGSRPEQYF TGCGCCAGCAGCCAGGCGCTCGGTAGCCGTCCCGAGCAGTACTTC
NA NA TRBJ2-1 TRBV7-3 CASSGGPDNEQFF TGTGCCAGCAGCGGAGGGCCAGACAATGAGCAGTTCTTC
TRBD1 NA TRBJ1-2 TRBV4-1 CASSQDGTVYGYTF TGCGCCAGCAGCCAAGACGGGACAGTCTATGGCTACACCTTC
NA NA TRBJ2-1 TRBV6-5 CASTPAPLVYNEQFF TGTGCCAGCACTCCGGCCCCACTAGTTTACAATGAGCAGTTCTTC
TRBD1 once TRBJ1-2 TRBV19 CASSRDRLFNYGYTF TGTGCCAGTAGCCGGGACAGACTCTTTAACTATGGCTACACCTTC
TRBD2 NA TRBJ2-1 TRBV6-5 CASSSGGAVRSEQFF TGTGCCAGCAGTTCGGGAGGGGCTGTGAGGAGTGAGCAGTTCTTC
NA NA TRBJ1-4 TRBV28 CASSFLGTDNEKLFF TGTGCCAGCAGTTTCTTGGGTACAGATAATGAAAAACTGTTTTTT
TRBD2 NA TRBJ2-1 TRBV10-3 CAISASGTYNEQFF TGTGCCATCAGTGCTAGCGGGACCTACAATGAGCAGTTCTTC
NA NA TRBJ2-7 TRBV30 CAWRGGSQGVYEQYF TGTGCCTGGAGAGGAGGGTCGCAGGGCGTCTACGAGCAGTACTTC
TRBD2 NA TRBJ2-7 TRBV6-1 CASSEYVAGASHEQYF TGTGCCAGCAGTGAATATGTAGCGGGAGCGTCCCACGAGCAGTACTTC
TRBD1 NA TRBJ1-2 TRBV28 CASRPQIRGVGNYGYTF TGTGCCAGCAGGCCACAAATCAGGGGGGTAGGGAACTATGGCTACACCTTC
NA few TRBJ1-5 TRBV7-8 CASSLRRGGDNQPQHF TGTGCCAGCAGCTTGAGGCGGGGGGGGGACAATCAGCCCCAGCATTTT
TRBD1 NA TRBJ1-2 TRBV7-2 CASSLLQTGGPKGYTF TGTGCCAGCAGCCTTCTACAAACAGGGGGCCCCAAGGGCTACACCTTC
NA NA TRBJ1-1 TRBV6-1 CASIVDTWNTEAFF TGTGCCAGCATTGTAGACACTTGGAACACTGAAGCTTTCTTT
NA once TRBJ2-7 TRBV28 CASTGGTYEQYF TGTGCCAGCACAGGGGGGACCTACGAGCAGTACTTC
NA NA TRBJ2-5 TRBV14 CASSQDHSDTRETQYF TGTGCCAGCAGCCAAGATCACTCGGACACTCGAGAGACCCAGTACTTC
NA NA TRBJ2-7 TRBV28 CASSPPRGYVSYEQYF TGTGCCAGCAGTCCCCCACGCGGGTATGTCTCCTACGAGCAGTACTTC
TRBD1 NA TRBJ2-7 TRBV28 CASRRQGAGEQYF TGTGCCAGCAGGAGACAGGGGGCGGGGGAGCAGTACTTC
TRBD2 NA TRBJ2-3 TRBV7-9 CASSSTSGGTDTQYF TGTGCCAGCAGCTCTACTAGCGGGGGCACAGATACGCAGTATTTT
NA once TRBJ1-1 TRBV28 CASSFGQAMNTEAFF TGTGCCAGCAGTTTTGGGCAGGCCATGAACACTGAAGCTTTCTTT
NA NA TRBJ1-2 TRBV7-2 CASSLDQGLGGYTF TGTGCCAGCAGCTTAGATCAGGGCCTTGGTGGCTACACCTTC
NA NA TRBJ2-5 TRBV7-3 CASSLSVEETQYF TGTGCCAGTAGCTTATCGGTGGAAGAGACCCAGTACTTC
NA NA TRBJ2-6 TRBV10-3 CAIRGAGTGHSGANVLTF TGTGCCATCAGAGGGGCGGGGACGGGCCACTCTGGGGCCAACGTCCTGACTTTC
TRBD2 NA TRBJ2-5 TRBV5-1 CASSPQLAGGRETQYF TGCGCCAGCAGCCCCCAACTAGCGGGAGGGCGGGAGACCCAGTACTTC